This TCR beta chain was profiled in a study of blood T cells in healthy people across ages. Isolated per sample were at least 7 million PBMCs. Sample-barcoded 5' priming and a J-beta primer mix drove a second PCR of roughly 7 to 11 cycles. TCRdb recomputed calls from the 5' RACE reads with MiXCR, one row per CDR3 protein. The sample shows approximately 780,000 distinct CDR3 sequences, around a quarter of them seen only once. This clonotype was counted ten times or more. Its antigen remains unknown. Study-level results: What prevented conclusive comparison of naive and antigen-experienced cells was that PBMCs were unsorted.

Germline V gene sequence: CDR1 SGHRS, CDR2 YFSETQ. Unmatched junction bases numbered 8, after V lost 5 bases and J lost 2 bases. The CDR3 length is 15 residues. A further study also used this sample, focusing on T cells of mothers and their children.

J is TRBJ2-5 and V is TRBV5-1; 8 nucleotides line up with TRBD1. The specimen was blood. This TCR came from a boy between 10 and 17 years old in good health. As DNA, the CDR3 is TGCGCCAGCAGTCAGACGACAGGGGATCAAGAGACCCAGTACTTC. Its translation: CASSQTTGDQETQYF.